One sample yielded the 18 T cell receptor beta chains listed below, sequenced in a study of T cell clones after liver transplantation. Here immunoSEQ multiplex PCR was the method, and the copy in TCRdb shows in-frame clones only, minus some. The repertoire holds 6,500 or so clones, with approximately 79% as singletons. Here the sequenced sample was CD8+ T cells from blood, taken 24 months after liver transplant. These receptors originate from a human patient who received a liver transplant. The T cells may partly be graft donor cells.

The chain uses TRBV27 and TRBJ2-5; D is possibly TRBD1 (7 bases). V shed 6 bases and J shed 2 bases, with 10 bases lying between them. This CDR3 region has 13 residues. Germline V gene sequence: CDR1 MNHEY, CDR2 SMNVEV (reference sequence). In DNA, the CDR3 is TGTGCCAGCAGGGGGGGACAGCAAGAGACCCAGTACTTC. Encoded protein: CASRGGQQETQYF.

J is TRBJ2-3 and V is TRBV7-9, with unresolved D. V lost 2 bases and J lost 0, with 6 bases in between. This CDR3 is 14 amino acids long. CDR1 is SEHNR and CDR2 is FQNEAQ in the germline V gene (reference sequence). DNA for the CDR3: TGTGCCAGCAGCTTAAGGACGAGCACAGATACGCAGTATTTT. It is translated as CASSLRTSTDTQYF.

The chain is built from TRBV4-1 and TRBJ1-5; possibly TRBD1 for D (6 bases). The germline CDR1 and CDR2 sequences are MGHRA and YSYEKL. V lost 0 bases and J 5 bases, leaving 8 bases between the germline ends. This CDR3 has 14 residues. The CDR3 reads CASSQEEGDQPQHF. The CDR3 DNA reads TGCGCCAGCAGCCAAGAGGAGGGGGATCAGCCCCAGCATTTT.

For this clone: It differs at one base from a far larger clone, so likely a read error. V and J are TRBV28 and TRBJ1-2; D not resolved. CDR3 size: 17 residues. Germline CDR1 and CDR2: MDHEN and SYDVKM. The V end was cut by 5 bases, the J end by 0 bases, with 19 bases between. The DNA of the CDR3 is TGTGCCAGCAGTCCAATATTCACGAGGTCGGCTAACTATGGCTACACCTTC. Its protein is CASSPIFTRSANYGYTF.

This clone was counted only a few times. The rearrangement joins TRBV2 to TRBJ2-7; 11 nucleotides agree with TRBD2. The CDR3 has 15 residues. The V segment lost 10 bases and the J segment 2 bases; nucleotides outside the gene matches: 10. Germline V gene data show CDR1 as SNHLY and CDR2 as FYNNEI. The CDR3 nucleotides are TGTGCCATCCGGGGGCTAGCGGGGGGTGCCTACGAGCAGTACTTC. Protein product: CAIRGLAGGAYEQYF.

The chain carries TRBV2 and TRBJ2-3; 9 nucleotides align to TRBD1. The CDR3 has 16 amino acids. Losses at the gene ends were 6 bases for V and 7 bases for J; bases not matched to a gene: 14. The germline V gene has CDR1 SNHLY and CDR2 FYNNEI. The CDR3 DNA sequence: TGTGCCAGCAGGGGTCATAGACAGGGGGGTCCAAATACGCAGTATTTT. Its translation is CASRGHRQGGPNTQYF.

The chain has TRBV2 and TRBJ2-7; tentatively, D is TRBD1 (5 bases). CDR3 length equals 13 residues. CDR1 and CDR2 from the germline V gene are SNHLY and FYNNEI. V was clipped by 4 bases and J by 3 bases, with 10 bases between them. CDR3: CASSVQGGYEQYF. DNA of the CDR3: TGTGCCAGCAGTGTCCAGGGCGGCTACGAGCAGTACTTC.

The chain uses TRBV28 and TRBJ1-2; D is undetermined. Trimming took off 6 bases at V and 7 bases at J, with 15 bases between the two ends. CDR3 length equals 13 residues. Germline CDR1 MDHEN, CDR2 SYDVKM. DNA of the CDR3: TGTGCCAGCAGAACTTTAGGGATAGCTGGCTACACCTTC. Translation gives CASRTLGIAGYTF.

V usage is TRBV4-1 and J usage is TRBJ1-2; D is unclear. V lost 5 bases, J lost 10 bases, and 14 bases lay in between. This CDR3 contains 12 residues. From germline, CDR1 is MGHRA and CDR2 YSYEKL. CDR3 nucleotide sequence: TGCGCCAGCAGCTTAAACGCGGGTTTCTACACCTTC. This codes for CASSLNAGFYTF.

DNA for the CDR3: TGTGCTAGTGGAACAACCGGGACAGGGTCTCCCATTCAGTACTTC. It translates to CASGTTGTGSPIQYF. The J gene is TRBJ2-4, the V gene TRBV12-5, with 9 bases matching TRBD1. CDR3 length: 15 amino acids. V lost 6 bases to trimming and J lost 9 bases; unmatched junction nucleotides: 12. Germline V gene sequence: CDR1 LGHNT, CDR2 FRNRAP.

This clone has only one observation. This chain uses TRBV7-9 with TRBJ1-2, with 7 positions matching TRBD1. The CDR3 has 15 residues. J was trimmed by 4 bases and V by 4 bases; bases with no gene match: 9. Germline values: CDR1 SEHNR, CDR2 FQNEAQ (reference sequence). CDR3: CASSSRDRNFYGYTF. The CDR3 DNA is TGTGCCAGCAGCTCAAGGGACAGAAACTTCTATGGCTACACCTTC.

The rearrangement links TRBV10-3 to TRBJ1-2; the match to TRBD1 covers 7 bases. This CDR3 has 17 residues. V lost 6 bases and J lost 4; bases outside the gene matches: 17. CDR1 is ENHRY and CDR2 is SYGVKD in the germline V gene. This chain's CDR3 is CAIRDERQLGQRYGYTF. The CDR3 region has the DNA TGTGCCATCAGGGACGAAAGACAATTGGGACAGCGCTATGGCTACACCTTC.

This clone appeared a single time. The chain uses TRBV7-3 and TRBJ1-1; D may be TRBD1 (5 bases). From germline, CDR1 is SGHTA and CDR2 FQGTGA. The CDR3 consists of 13 residues. With 4 bases removed from V and 2 bases from J, the gap between germline ends came to 8 bases. The CDR3 region has the DNA TGTGCCAGCAGCTCGACAGATAACACTGAAGCTTTCTTT. Translated: CASSSTDNTEAFF.

This chain links TRBV6-1 with TRBJ2-7; D possibly uses TRBD1 or TRBD2 (5 bases each). CDR3 size: 15 residues. V was trimmed by 1 base and J by 3 bases, leaving 13 bases between them. Germline V gene lookup returns CDR1 MNHNS and CDR2 SASEGT. The CDR3: CASSEGGFVLYEQYF. Written as DNA, the CDR3 is TGTGCCAGCAGTGAAGGGGGGTTCGTCCTCTACGAGCAGTACTTC.

The V gene is TRBV7-3, the J gene TRBJ1-2; D not certain. The V and J ends lost 5 bases and 4 bases respectively, with 17 bases between them. This CDR3 has 15 residues. The germline V gene encodes CDR1 SGHTA and CDR2 FQGTGA. CDR3 nucleotide sequence: TGTGCCAGCAGCCACGGCCCCGGAGGGCTCTATGGCTACACCTTC. Its protein is CASSHGPGGLYGYTF.

The J gene is TRBJ1-5, the V gene TRBV6-5, with D perhaps TRBD1 (5 bases). The V gene lost 5 bases and the J gene lost 6 bases, with 11 bases spanning the gap. There are 13 residues in the CDR3. Germline V gene lookup returns CDR1 MNHEY and CDR2 SVGAGI. CDR3 nucleotides: TGTGCCAGCAGTCCCGGGGGGGTTCAGCCCCAGCATTTT. It encodes CASSPGGVQPQHF.

The gene calls are TRBV5-5 and TRBJ2-7; D call uncertain. V was shortened by 0 bases and J by 4 bases, with 8 bases between the two germline ends. Germline V lookup: CDR1 SGHKS, CDR2 YYEKEE (reference sequence). The CDR3 covers 13 residues. The CDR3 region has the DNA TGTGCCAGCAGCTTGGGGATTGTGTACGAGCAGTACTTC. It yields the protein CASSLGIVYEQYF.

The chain joins TRBV27 to TRBJ1-4; no reliable D call. CDR1 and CDR2 (germline): MNHEY, SMNVEV (reference sequence). The V and J ends lost 4 bases and 0 bases respectively, with 9 bases between them. This CDR3 contains 15 residues. CDR3 loop: CASSSGLATNEKLFF. DNA for the CDR3: TGTGCCAGCAGTTCCGGCCTGGCAACTAATGAAAAACTGTTTTTT.